Shown below are 30 T cell receptor beta chains from a single sample sequenced in a study of shared clonotypes between healthy human individuals. Clones were sequenced by immunoSEQ multiplex PCR, and TCRdb holds only the in-frame ones, with some missing. Among roughly 480,000 clones listed, 79% were seen once. The sequencing sample was made of PBMCs. Every receptor here comes from a woman aged 35 to 49 in good health. Some clones in this sample may be carry-over from other donors' samples.

This clone appeared a few times. This rearrangement joins TRBV6-5 to TRBJ2-7; 8 nucleotides match TRBD1. V was pared by 2 bases and J by 5 bases, with 8 bases of the junction left unmatched. CDR3 length: 15 amino acids. The germline V gene has CDR1 MNHEY and CDR2 SVGAGI. The CDR3 nucleotides are TGTGCCAGCAGTTACACCCCGGACAGGGCGGACGAGCAGTACTTC. Translation: CASSYTPDRADEQYF.

The chain employs TRBV5-4 and TRBJ2-3, with D uncertain. This CDR3 contains 16 residues. Germline values: CDR1 SGHNT, CDR2 YYREEE (reference sequence). Trimming took 1 base from V and 1 from J, leaving 13 bases between them. DNA of the CDR3: TGTGCCAGCAGCTTGCTTGGGCAGCCGGGCACAGATACGCAGTATTTT. This gives the protein CASSLLGQPGTDTQYF.

The chain recombines TRBV6-1 with TRBJ2-3; TRBD1 is a possible D gene (6 bases). Germline-derived CDR1 and CDR2 are MNHNS and SASEGT. The CDR3 is made up of 14 amino acids. Between the trimmed V and J ends, which lost 6 bases and 2 bases, there was a span of 12 bases. This CDR3 is CASSPTGNTDTQYF. For the CDR3, the DNA is TGTGCCAGCAGCCCCACAGGGAACACAGATACGCAGTATTTT.

The chain links TRBV2 to TRBJ1-5; 7 nucleotides align to TRBD1. Looked up from germline, CDR1 is SNHLY and CDR2 is FYNNEI. The CDR3 sequence is 15 residues long. With 5 bases clipped from V and 4 bases from J, the junction kept 8 bases outside the gene matches. In nucleotides, the CDR3 is TGTGCCAGCAGTCAACAGGGGTTAAGGAATCAGCCCCAGCATTTT. Translated: CASSQQGLRNQPQHF.

V usage is TRBV7-9 and J usage is TRBJ2-7, with D unresolved. The CDR3 has 13 residues. CDR1 and CDR2 (germline): SEHNR, FQNEAQ (reference sequence). The V and J ends lost 1 base and 7 bases respectively, with 11 bases between them. CDR3 sequence (DNA): TGTGCCAGCAGCTTAGGGAACACCGGAGAGCAGTACTTC. Translated, it gives CASSLGNTGEQYF. The entire variable domain, with the rest obtained from reference TRBV7-9 and TRBJ2-7, is as follows: DTGVSQNPRHKITKRGQNVTFRCDPISEHNRLYWYRQTLGQGPEFLTYFQNEAQLEKSRLLSDRFSAERPKGSFSTLEIQRTEQGDSAMYLCASSLGNTGEQYFGPGTRLTVT.

The J gene is TRBJ1-5, the V gene TRBV29-1; no clear D. Germline V gene sequence: CDR1 SQVTM, CDR2 ANQGSEA. There are 12 residues in the CDR3. Trimming shortened V by 4 bases and J by 2 bases, and 6 bases separated the two germline ends. DNA of the CDR3: TGCAGCGTTGCAGATGGCAATCAGCCCCAGCATTTT. Amino acids: CSVADGNQPQHF.

V gene TRBV15 combines with J gene TRBJ2-1; 8 bases are a match to TRBD2. V shed 3 bases and J 2 bases; nucleotides not matched to a gene: 6. This CDR3 contains 16 residues. Germline V gene data show CDR1 as LNHNV and CDR2 as YYDKDF (reference sequence). The CDR3 sequence is CATSRGTSGPYNEQFF. The CDR3 nucleotides read TGTGCCACCAGCAGGGGAACTAGCGGCCCCTACAATGAGCAGTTCTTC. Full variable domain (missing parts from reference TRBV15 and TRBJ2-1): DAMVIQNPRYQVTQFGKPVTLSCSQTLNHNVMYWYQQKSSQAPKLLFHYYDKDFNNEADTPDNFQSRRPNTSFCFLDIRSPGLGDTAMYLCATSRGTSGPYNEQFFGPGTRLTVL.

V usage is TRBV19 and J usage is TRBJ1-5; 8 bases line up with TRBD1. CDR1 and CDR2 from the germline V gene are LNHDA and SQIVND (reference sequence). V shed 4 bases and J 5 bases; nucleotides not matched to a gene: 4. This CDR3 spans 14 amino acids. The DNA of the CDR3 is TGTGCCAGTAGTAGCGGACAGGGTGATCAGCCCCAGCATTTT. Protein: CASSSGQGDQPQHF.

The V gene is TRBV7-2, the J gene TRBJ2-7; TRBD1 agrees at 8 bases. Germline V gene sequence: CDR1 SGHTA, CDR2 FQGNSA. The CDR3 is made up of 15 amino acids. Trimming at V came to 5 bases and at J to 1 base, leaving 7 bases not matched to a gene. The DNA for the CDR3 is TGTGCCAGCAGCCCAGGACAGGGCATGTCCTACGAGCAGTACTTC. It specifies CASSPGQGMSYEQYF.

V and J are TRBV29-1 and TRBJ2-7, with 9 bases identical to TRBD2. The CDR3 consists of 13 residues. Germline CDR1 and CDR2: SQVTM and ANQGSEA. V trimming: 5 bases; J trimming: 5 bases; junction bases outside the gene matches: 7. The CDR3 nucleotides are TGCAGCGTTCGAGGCGGGAGGGCCCACGAGCAGTACTTC. It codes for CSVRGGRAHEQYF.

The V and J genes are TRBV7-2 and TRBJ1-1, with D possibly TRBD1 on 5 matching bases. Germline CDR1 reads SGHTA; CDR2 reads FQGNSA. V lost 1 base, J lost 4 bases, and 13 bases lay in between. CDR3 length equals 15 residues. DNA of the CDR3: TGTGCCAGCAGCTTAGGGATTGGGGCCAGCACTGAAGCTTTCTTT. The encoded protein is CASSLGIGASTEAFF.

The chain employs TRBV15 and TRBJ1-1; D gene uncertain. The CDR3 is 13 amino acids. The V end lost 0 bases, the J end lost 3 bases, and 5 bases lay between the germline ends. Germline V CDR1 and CDR2: LNHNV, YYDKDF (reference sequence). The CDR3 region has the DNA TGTGCCACCAGCAGAGAAACCTACACTGAAGCTTTCTTT. This gives the protein CATSRETYTEAFF.

V is TRBV7-2 and J is TRBJ2-3, with TRBD2 matching 7 bases. The J segment lost 1 base and the V segment lost 0 bases, leaving 7 bases of the junction unmatched. Germline V gene sequence: CDR1 SGHTA, CDR2 FQGNSA. This CDR3 contains 17 residues. CDR3 protein: CASSLASGGSGTDTQYF. DNA of the CDR3: TGTGCCAGCAGCTTAGCATCGGGCGGGAGCGGCACAGATACGCAGTATTTT.

J is TRBJ2-3 and V is TRBV27; 11 nucleotides agree with TRBD2. V was clipped by 2 bases and J by 4 bases; unmatched bases: 8. In germline, CDR1 is MNHEY, CDR2 SMNVEV (reference sequence). CDR3 length: 17 amino acids. CDR3 in amino acids: CASSLALLAGVADTQYF. In nucleotides, the CDR3 is TGTGCCAGCAGTTTAGCCCTACTAGCGGGAGTGGCAGATACGCAGTATTTT.

The chain combines TRBV7-2 with TRBJ2-1; D gene ambiguous. CDR3 size: 14 residues. Per germline, CDR1 SGHTA and CDR2 FQGNSA. V shed 3 bases and J shed 4 bases, with 10 bases lying between them. CDR3 protein: CASSFWAAYNEQFF. The CDR3, as DNA: TGTGCCAGCAGCTTTTGGGCAGCTTACAATGAGCAGTTCTTC. The full variable domain, completed using reference TRBV7-2 and TRBJ2-1, is GAGVSQSPSNKVTEKGKDVELRCDPISGHTALYWYRQSLGQGLEFLIYFQGNSAPDKSGLPSDRFSAERTGGSVSTLTIQRTQQEDSAVYLCASSFWAAYNEQFFGPGTRLTVL.

This clone showed up just once. The chain combines TRBV6-7 with TRBJ2-7; perhaps D is TRBD1 or TRBD2 (5 bases each). TRBV6-7 qualifies as an ORF whose function is uncertain. CDR3 length: 15 residues. V shed 8 bases and J shed 2 bases, with 19 bases lying between them. This CDR3 is CASLREGVVAYEQYF. CDR3 in DNA: TGTGCCAGCTTGAGGGAAGGGGTGGTGGCCTACGAGCAGTACTTC.

The V gene is TRBV11-3, the J gene TRBJ2-2; 7 bases agree with TRBD2. V lost 5 bases, J lost 6 bases, and 3 bases stayed unmatched. CDR1 and CDR2 (germline): SGHNT, YENEEA. This CDR3 has 13 residues. CDR3 in amino acids: CASSKLASGELFF. CDR3 nucleotide sequence: TGTGCCAGCAGCAAACTAGCGTCCGGGGAGCTGTTTTTT.

The chain uses TRBV18 and TRBJ1-1, with a weak D call TRBD1 (6 bases). V was clipped by 0 bases and J by 4 bases, with 12 bases between them. The V gene's germline CDR1 is KGHSH and CDR2 LQKENI. This CDR3 contains 15 residues. CDR3 in amino acids: CASSPPKGVVTEAFF. Here the CDR3 DNA reads TGTGCCAGCTCACCACCGAAGGGGGTCGTCACTGAAGCTTTCTTT.

The chain couples TRBV6-5 to TRBJ2-1; TRBD1 agrees at 7 bases. Germline assignment: CDR1 MNHEY and CDR2 SVGAGI. This CDR3 has 16 residues. V shed 0 bases, J shed 6 bases, and the junction held 8 bases outside the gene matches. This chain's CDR3 is CASSYSRDSPTNEQFF. CDR3 nucleotides: TGTGCCAGCAGTTACTCCCGGGACAGTCCGACCAATGAGCAGTTCTTC.

The V and J genes are TRBV5-1 and TRBJ2-7, with 7 positions matching TRBD1. Germline CDR1 and CDR2: SGHRS and YFSETQ. The CDR3 totals 13 residues. Trimming at V came to 3 bases and at J to 7 bases, leaving 7 bases not matched to a gene. In nucleotides, the CDR3 is TGCGCCAGCAGCTCACAGGGGTTGAGGGAGCAGTACTTC. Amino acid sequence: CASSSQGLREQYF.

This clone showed up just once. The chain employs TRBV7-3 and TRBJ1-5; unclear D gene. Germline assignment: CDR1 SGHTA and CDR2 FQGTGA. The CDR3 runs 13 residues. V gave up 5 bases and J gave up 5 bases, with 10 bases separating them. This chain's CDR3 is CASSAYKDQPQHF. CDR3 sequence (DNA): TGTGCCAGCAGCGCATACAAGGATCAGCCCCAGCATTTT.

The rearrangement joins TRBV29-1 to TRBJ1-1, with D possibly being TRBD1 (5 bases). Germline V CDR1 and CDR2: SQVTM, ANQGSEA. The CDR3 spans 11 residues. The V end was cut by 5 bases, the J end by 4 bases, with 8 bases between. DNA of the CDR3: TGCAGCGTTTCCGGGGCCACTGAAGCTTTCTTT. Protein sequence: CSVSGATEAFF.

The chain is built from TRBV7-3 and TRBJ2-1; D gene ambiguous. CDR1 is SGHTA, CDR2 FQGTGA, per germline. Deletions cut 5 bases from V and 8 bases from J, with 19 bases between. The CDR3 spans 15 residues. The CDR3 region is CASSRTSSLYDEQFF. CDR3 DNA: TGTGCCAGCAGCCGGACCAGCTCCCTTTACGATGAGCAGTTCTTC.

This chain connects TRBV11-3 to TRBJ2-3, with 14 bases fitting TRBD2. The V gene end was trimmed by 5 bases and the J gene end by 5 bases; junction bases not matched to a gene: 6. Germline CDR1 is SGHNT and CDR2 is YENEEA. The CDR3 spans 16 residues. As DNA, the CDR3 is TGTGCCAGCAGCCCGGGGACTAGCGGGAGAATAGATACGCAGTATTTT. This encodes CASSPGTSGRIDTQYF.

The chain recombines TRBV27 with TRBJ1-5; D is uncertain. This CDR3 is built from 16 residues. Trimming removed 5 bases from V and 0 bases from J, with 14 bases in between. Germline V lookup: CDR1 MNHEY, CDR2 SMNVEV (reference sequence). CDR3 in DNA: TGTGCCAGCAGTGCAAACAGAAAAAATAGCAATCAGCCCCAGCATTTT. Its protein product is CASSANRKNSNQPQHF.

The V call is TRBV2, the J call TRBJ1-1; D is unresolved. Between the trimmed V and J ends, which lost 6 bases and 0 bases, there was a span of 5 bases. Per the germline V gene, CDR1 is SNHLY and CDR2 is FYNNEI. CDR3 size: 12 residues. The CDR3 protein is CASRRLNTEAFF. CDR3 DNA: TGTGCCAGCAGGAGGCTGAACACTGAAGCTTTCTTT.

This sequence joins TRBV4-1 and TRBJ2-2, with 14 bases lining up with TRBD2. This CDR3 has 17 amino acids. The germline V gene has CDR1 MGHRA and CDR2 YSYEKL. The junction had 3 bases not matched to a gene; V was cut back by 4 bases and J by 2 bases. The DNA for the CDR3 is TGCGCCAGCAGCCGCGGACTAGCGGGGGGCAACACCGGGGAGCTGTTTTTT. Residues: CASSRGLAGGNTGELFF.

V is TRBV25-1 and J is TRBJ2-2; D perhaps matches TRBD1 (5 bases). The germline gives CDR1 MGHDK, CDR2 SYGVNS. This CDR3 comprises 16 residues. Trimming stripped 3 bases from V and 6 bases from J, with 17 bases between. The CDR3 coding sequence is TGTGCCAGCAGTGATTTATCAGGACATAACGCCGGGGAGCTGTTTTTT. It translates to CASSDLSGHNAGELFF.

In the case of this clone: Other nucleotide sequences in the sample specify the same CDR3. The CDR3 region is CASSYLEGEAYEQYF. CDR3 sequence (DNA): TGTGCCAGCAGTTACTTAGAGGGGGAGGCCTACGAGCAGTACTTC. The chain uses TRBV6-5 and TRBJ2-7; D could derive from TRBD1 or TRBD2 (6 bases each). The V end lost 1 base, the J end lost 2 bases, and 12 bases lay between the germline ends. CDR1 and CDR2 (germline): MNHEY, SVGAGI. This CDR3 has 15 residues.

This clone was seen a handful of times. The chain combines TRBV12-5 with TRBJ2-1; TRBD2 aligns across 8 bases. This CDR3 has 14 amino acids. CDR1 is LGHNT, CDR2 FRNRAP, per germline. V was clipped by 7 bases and J by 4 bases; unmatched bases: 6. The CDR3 region has the DNA TGTGCTAGTGCCCGGGAGCGGGAGTACAATGAGCAGTTCTTC. Its translation: CASAREREYNEQFF.